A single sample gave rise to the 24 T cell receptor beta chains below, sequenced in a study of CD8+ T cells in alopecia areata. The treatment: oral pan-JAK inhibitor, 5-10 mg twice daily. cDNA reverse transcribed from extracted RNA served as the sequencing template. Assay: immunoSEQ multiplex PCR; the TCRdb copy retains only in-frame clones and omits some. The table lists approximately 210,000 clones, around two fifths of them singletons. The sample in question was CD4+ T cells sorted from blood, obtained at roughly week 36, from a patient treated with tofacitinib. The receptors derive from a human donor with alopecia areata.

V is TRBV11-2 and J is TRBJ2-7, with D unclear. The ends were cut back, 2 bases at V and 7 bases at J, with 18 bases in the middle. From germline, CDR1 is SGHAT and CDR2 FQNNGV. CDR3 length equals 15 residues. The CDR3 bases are TGTGCCAGCAGCTTACTGCTAACCCAAATATCAGAGCAGTACTTC. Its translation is CASSLLLTQISEQYF.

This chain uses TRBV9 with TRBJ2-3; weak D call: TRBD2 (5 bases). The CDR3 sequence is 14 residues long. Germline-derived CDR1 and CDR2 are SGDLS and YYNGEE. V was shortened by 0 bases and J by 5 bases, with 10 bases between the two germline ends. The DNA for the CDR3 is TGTGCCAGCAGCGTAGGGCGGAGGCAAGATACGCAGTATTTT. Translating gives CASSVGRRQDTQYF.

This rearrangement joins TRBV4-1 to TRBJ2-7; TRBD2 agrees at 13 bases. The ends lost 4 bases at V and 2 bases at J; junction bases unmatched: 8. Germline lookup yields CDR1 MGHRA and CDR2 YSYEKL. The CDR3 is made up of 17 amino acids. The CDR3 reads CASSLAGGTSGAYEQYF. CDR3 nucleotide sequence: TGCGCCAGCAGCCTAGCGGGGGGGACTAGCGGGGCCTACGAGCAGTACTTC.

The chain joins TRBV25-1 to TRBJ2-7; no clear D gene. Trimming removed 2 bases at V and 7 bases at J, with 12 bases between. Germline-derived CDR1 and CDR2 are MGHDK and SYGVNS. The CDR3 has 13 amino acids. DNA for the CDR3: TGTGCCAGCAGTGAACCCTCCCGTCATGAGCAGTACTTC. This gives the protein CASSEPSRHEQYF.

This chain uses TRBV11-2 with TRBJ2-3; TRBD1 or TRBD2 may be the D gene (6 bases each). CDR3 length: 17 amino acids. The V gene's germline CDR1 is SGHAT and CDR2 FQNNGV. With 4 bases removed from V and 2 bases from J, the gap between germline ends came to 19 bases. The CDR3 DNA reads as TGTGCCAGCAGCTCCTGGGGGGCTAGTCCCCTCACAGATACGCAGTATTTT. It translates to CASSSWGASPLTDTQYF.

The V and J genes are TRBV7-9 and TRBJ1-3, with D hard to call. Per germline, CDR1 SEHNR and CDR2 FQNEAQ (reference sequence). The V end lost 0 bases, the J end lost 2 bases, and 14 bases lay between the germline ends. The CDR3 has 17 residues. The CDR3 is CASSLAQGDPTGNTIYF. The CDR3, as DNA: TGTGCCAGCAGCTTAGCGCAAGGCGACCCGACTGGAAACACCATATATTTT.

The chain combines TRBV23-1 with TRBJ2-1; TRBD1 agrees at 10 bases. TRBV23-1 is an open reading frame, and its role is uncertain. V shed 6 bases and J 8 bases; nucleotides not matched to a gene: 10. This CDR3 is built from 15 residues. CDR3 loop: CASRKDRGASDEQFF. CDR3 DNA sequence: TGCGCCAGCAGGAAGGACAGGGGGGCCTCCGATGAGCAGTTCTTC.

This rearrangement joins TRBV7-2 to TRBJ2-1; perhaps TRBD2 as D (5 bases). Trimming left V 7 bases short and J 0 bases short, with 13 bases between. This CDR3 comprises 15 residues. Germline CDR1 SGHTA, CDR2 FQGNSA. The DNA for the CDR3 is TGTGCCAGCACCCTAGGGAGTGGCTCCTACAATGAGCAGTTCTTC. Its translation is CASTLGSGSYNEQFF. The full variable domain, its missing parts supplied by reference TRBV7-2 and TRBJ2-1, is GAGVSQSPSNKVTEKGKDVELRCDPISGHTALYWYRQSLGQGLEFLIYFQGNSAPDKSGLPSDRFSAERTGGSVSTLTIQRTQQEDSAVYLCASTLGSGSYNEQFFGPGTRLTVL.

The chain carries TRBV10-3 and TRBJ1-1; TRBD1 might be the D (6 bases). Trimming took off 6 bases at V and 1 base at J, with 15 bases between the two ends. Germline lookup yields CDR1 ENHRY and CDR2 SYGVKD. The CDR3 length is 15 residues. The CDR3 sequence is CAISPMDSKNTEAFF. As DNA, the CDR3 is TGTGCCATCAGCCCGATGGACAGCAAGAACACTGAAGCTTTCTTT.

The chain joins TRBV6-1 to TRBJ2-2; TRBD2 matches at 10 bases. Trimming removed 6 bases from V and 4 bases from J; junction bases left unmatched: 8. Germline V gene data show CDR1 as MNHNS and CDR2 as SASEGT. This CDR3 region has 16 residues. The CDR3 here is CASSERSSGGTGELFF. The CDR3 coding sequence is TGTGCCAGCAGCGAAAGATCTAGCGGGGGCACCGGGGAGCTGTTTTTT.

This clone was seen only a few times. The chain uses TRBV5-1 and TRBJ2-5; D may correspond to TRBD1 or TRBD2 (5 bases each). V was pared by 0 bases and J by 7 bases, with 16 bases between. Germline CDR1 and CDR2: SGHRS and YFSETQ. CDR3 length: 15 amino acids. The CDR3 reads CASSLDSGTIGTQYF. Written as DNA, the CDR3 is TGCGCCAGCAGCTTGGATTCAGGGACCATCGGGACCCAGTACTTC.

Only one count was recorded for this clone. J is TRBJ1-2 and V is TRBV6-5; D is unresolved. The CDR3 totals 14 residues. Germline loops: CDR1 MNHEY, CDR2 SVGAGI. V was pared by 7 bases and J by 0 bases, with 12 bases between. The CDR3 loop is CASMLRAANYGYTF. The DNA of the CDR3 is TGTGCCAGCATGCTGCGAGCCGCTAACTATGGCTACACCTTC.

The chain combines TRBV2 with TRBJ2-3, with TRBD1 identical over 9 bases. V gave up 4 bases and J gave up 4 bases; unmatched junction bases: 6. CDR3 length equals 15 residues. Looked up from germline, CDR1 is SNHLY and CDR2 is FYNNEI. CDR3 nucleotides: TGTGCCAGCAGTGTAAGGGGACAGGGCTCAGATACGCAGTATTTT. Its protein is CASSVRGQGSDTQYF.

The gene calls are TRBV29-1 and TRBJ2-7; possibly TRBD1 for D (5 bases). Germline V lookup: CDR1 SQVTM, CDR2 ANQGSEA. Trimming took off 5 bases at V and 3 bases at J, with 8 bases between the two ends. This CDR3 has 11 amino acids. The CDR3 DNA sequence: TGCAGCGTTCAGGGCAGCTACGAGCAGTACTTC. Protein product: CSVQGSYEQYF.

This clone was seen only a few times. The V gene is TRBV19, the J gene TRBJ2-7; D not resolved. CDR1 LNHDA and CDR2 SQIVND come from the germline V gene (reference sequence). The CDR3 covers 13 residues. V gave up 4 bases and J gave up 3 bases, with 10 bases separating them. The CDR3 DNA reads TGTGCCAGTAGTACCTACAAAGGCTACGAGCAGTACTTC. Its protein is CASSTYKGYEQYF.

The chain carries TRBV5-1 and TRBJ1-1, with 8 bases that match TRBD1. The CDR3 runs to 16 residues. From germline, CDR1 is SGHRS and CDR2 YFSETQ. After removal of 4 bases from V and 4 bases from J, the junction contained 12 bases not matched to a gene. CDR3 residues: CASSHTPTGVGTEAFF. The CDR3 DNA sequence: TGCGCCAGCAGCCATACACCGACAGGGGTTGGCACTGAAGCTTTCTTT.

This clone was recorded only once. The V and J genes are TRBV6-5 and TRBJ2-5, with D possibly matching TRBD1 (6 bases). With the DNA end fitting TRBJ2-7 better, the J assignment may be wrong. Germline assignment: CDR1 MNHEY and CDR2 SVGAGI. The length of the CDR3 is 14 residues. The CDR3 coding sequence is TGTGCCAGCCAACCCATCGACAGGCCCTACGAGCAGTACTTC. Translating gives CASQPIDRPYEQYF.

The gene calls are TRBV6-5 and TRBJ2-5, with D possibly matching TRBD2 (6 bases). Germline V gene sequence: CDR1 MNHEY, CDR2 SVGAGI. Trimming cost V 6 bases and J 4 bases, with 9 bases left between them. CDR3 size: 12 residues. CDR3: CASSTGLETQYF. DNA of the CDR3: TGTGCCAGCAGCACGGGACTAGAGACCCAGTACTTC.

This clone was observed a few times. CDR3 residues: CASSLGQSDTQYF. In nucleotides, the CDR3 is TGTGCCAGCAGCTTGGGTCAATCAGATACGCAGTATTTT. The gene calls are TRBV7-3 and TRBJ2-3; D remains ambiguous. This CDR3 has 13 amino acids. Germline V CDR1 and CDR2: SGHTA, FQGTGA. The V end was cut by 3 bases, the J end by 4 bases, with 8 bases between.

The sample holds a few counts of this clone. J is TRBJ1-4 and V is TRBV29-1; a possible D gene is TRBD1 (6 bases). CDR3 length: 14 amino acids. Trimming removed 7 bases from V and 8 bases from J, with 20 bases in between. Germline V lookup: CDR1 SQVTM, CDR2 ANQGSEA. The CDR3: CSADQGRGGEKLFF. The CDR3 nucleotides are TGCAGCGCCGATCAGGGCAGGGGAGGCGAAAAACTGTTTTTT.

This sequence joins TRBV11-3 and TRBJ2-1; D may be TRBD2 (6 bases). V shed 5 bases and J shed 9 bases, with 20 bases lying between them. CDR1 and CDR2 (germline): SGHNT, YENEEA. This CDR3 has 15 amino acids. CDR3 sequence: CASSIGTGLGAEQFF. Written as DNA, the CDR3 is TGTGCCAGCAGCATCGGGACTGGCCTCGGGGCTGAGCAGTTCTTC.

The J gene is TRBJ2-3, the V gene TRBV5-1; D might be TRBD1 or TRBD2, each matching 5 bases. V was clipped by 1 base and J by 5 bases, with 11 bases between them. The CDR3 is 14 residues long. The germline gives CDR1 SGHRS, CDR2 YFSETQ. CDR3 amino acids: CASSLMGERDTQYF. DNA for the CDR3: TGCGCCAGCAGCTTGATGGGGGAACGAGATACGCAGTATTTT.

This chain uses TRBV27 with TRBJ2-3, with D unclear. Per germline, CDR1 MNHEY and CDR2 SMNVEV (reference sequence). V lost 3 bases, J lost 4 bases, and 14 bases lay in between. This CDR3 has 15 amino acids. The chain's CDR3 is CASSFRRLSSDTQYF. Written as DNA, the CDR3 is TGTGCCAGCAGTTTTAGACGATTGTCTTCAGATACGCAGTATTTT.

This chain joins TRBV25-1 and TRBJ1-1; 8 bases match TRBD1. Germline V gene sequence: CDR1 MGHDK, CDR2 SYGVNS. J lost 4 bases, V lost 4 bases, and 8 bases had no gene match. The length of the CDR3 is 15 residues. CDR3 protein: CASSARQGIRTEAFF. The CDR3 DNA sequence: TGTGCCAGCAGTGCTCGACAGGGGATACGCACTGAAGCTTTCTTT.